This TCR beta chain was documented in a study of cytomegalovirus exposure and HLA in healthy donors. As concerns this clone: Antigen unknown.

General observations from the study: Using the classifier, cytomegalovirus status was reportedly diagnosed with high specificity and sensitivity. Across all donors, roughly uniform sequencing depth was an assumption of the presence/absence analyses.

13 Jbeta primers and 60 Vbeta primers were used for the PCR. The repertoire was sequenced with immunoSEQ multiplex PCR; TCRdb's copy has only in-frame clones and lacks some. The sample contains 150,000 to 200,000 clones, 12% of which appear only once. Samples came from healthy bone marrow donors. Sampled while nominally healthy, donors likely had unrecorded immune exposures. The specimen sequenced was PBMCs. This sequence originates from a middle-aged man in good health and CMV-seropositive.

The CDR3: CASREDSARAFF. CDR3 DNA sequence: TGTGCCAGCAGAGAGGACAGCGCAAGGGCTTTCTTT. The rearrangement links TRBV9 to TRBJ1-1, with D perhaps TRBD1 (6 bases). This CDR3 spans 12 amino acids. Germline assignment: CDR1 SGDLS and CDR2 YYNGEE. V lost 5 bases to trimming and J lost 11 bases, with 16 bases between them.